The 25 T cell receptor beta chains below all came from one sample that was sequenced in a study of Ad26.COV2.S vaccination and SARS-CoV-2 variants. The method was immunoSEQ multiplex PCR; TCRdb's version includes in-frame clones alone and lacks a portion of them. Of roughly 420,000 clones in the sample, approximately 88% are singletons; the top ten hold 3.6%. The treatment is: 15 to 20 received Ad26.COV2.S at low or high dose, single or two shots; 5 received placebo; per-sample allocation not given. The samples were gathered on day 63 after the first injection of vaccine or placebo. The source was peripheral blood, collected in a trial of Ad26.COV2.S vaccine versus placebo. These TCRs come from a person aged 18-60 years who received the Ad26.COV2.S COVID-19 vaccine or a placebo.

The genes are TRBV12-5 and TRBJ2-7; 11 bases match TRBD2. Unmatched junction bases numbered 12, after V lost 6 bases and J lost 5 bases. The CDR3 runs 16 residues. CDR1 is LGHNT and CDR2 is FRNRAP in the germline V gene. The CDR3 DNA follows: TGTGCTAGTGGCTCCGCGACTAGCGGGGAAGGCGACGAGCAGTACTTC. This codes for CASGSATSGEGDEQYF.

V gene TRBV7-9 combines with J gene TRBJ1-2; 9 bases fit TRBD1. V lost 6 bases to trimming and J lost 6 bases; unmatched junction nucleotides: 5. This CDR3 has 13 amino acids. Germline values: CDR1 SEHNR, CDR2 FQNEAQ (reference sequence). The CDR3 sequence is CASRPGTGNGYTF. Written as DNA, the CDR3 is TGTGCCAGCAGGCCCGGGACAGGGAATGGCTACACCTTC.

This clone has only a few counts. The chain is built from TRBV14 and TRBJ1-1; the D gene is possibly TRBD1 (5 bases). The V and J ends lost 4 bases and 7 bases respectively, with 13 bases between them. Germline CDR1 SGHDN, CDR2 FVKESK. The CDR3 totals 13 residues. This chain's CDR3 is CASSPTRGGEAFF. The CDR3 region has the DNA TGTGCCAGCAGCCCTACTCGGGGCGGTGAAGCTTTCTTT. Supplemented by reference TRBV14 and TRBJ1-1, the full variable domain reads EAGVTQFPSHSVIEKGQTVTLRCDPISGHDNLYWYRRVMGKEIKFLLHFVKESKQDESGMPNNRFLAERTGGTYSTLKVQPAELEDSGVYFCASSPTRGGEAFFGQGTRLTVV.

V is TRBV5-1 and J is TRBJ2-5; D remains unclear. Between the trimmed V and J ends, which lost 0 bases and 4 bases, there was a span of 10 bases. CDR1 SGHRS and CDR2 YFSETQ come from the germline V gene. The CDR3 is 14 residues long. The CDR3 nucleotides read TGCGCCAGCAGCTTGGATTGGGGAATAGAGACCCAGTACTTC. Encoded protein: CASSLDWGIETQYF.

The chain joins TRBV5-1 to TRBJ2-7; 10 bases match TRBD1. V lost 4 bases and J lost 0; bases outside the gene matches: 7. This CDR3 comprises 16 residues. Germline CDR1 is SGHRS and CDR2 is YFSETQ. The CDR3 reads CASSARGQGHSYEQYF. CDR3 nucleotide sequence: TGCGCCAGCAGCGCGCGGGGACAGGGGCACTCCTACGAGCAGTACTTC. Full variable domain (remainder filled in from reference TRBV5-1 and TRBJ2-7): KAGVTQTPRYLIKTRGQQVTLSCSPISGHRSVSWYQQTPGQGLQFLFEYFSETQRNKGNFPGRFSGRQFSNSRSEMNVSTLELGDSALYLCASSARGQGHSYEQYFGPGTRLTVT.

This sequence joins TRBV7-8 and TRBJ1-2; D gene ambiguous. Trimming stripped 5 bases from V and 8 bases from J, with 9 bases between. The germline V gene encodes CDR1 SGHVS and CDR2 FQNEAQ. The CDR3 contains 11 residues. The CDR3 bases are TGTGCCAGCAGCCCCGTCGGGGGCTACACCTTC. The encoded protein is CASSPVGGYTF.

The chain is built from TRBV20-1 and TRBJ1-2; D not resolved. Germline V gene sequence: CDR1 DFQATT, CDR2 SNEGSKA (reference sequence). CDR3 length equals 11 residues. V was pared by 3 bases and J by 6 bases, with 8 bases between. CDR3 DNA: TGCAGTGCTAGTGCGGGGAATGGCTACACCTTC. Its translation is CSASAGNGYTF.

This clone was recorded only once. V and J are TRBV11-3 and TRBJ2-1, with 8 nucleotides matching TRBD1. CDR1 is SGHNT, CDR2 YENEEA, per germline. CDR3 length: 14 amino acids. The trim removed 5 bases at V and 15 bases at J, leaving 15 bases unmatched. CDR3 loop: CASSADRQGTKRFF. The CDR3, as DNA: TGTGCCAGCAGCGCAGACCGACAGGGGACGAAACGGTTCTTC. Based on the CDR3 plus reference TRBV11-3 and TRBJ2-1, the full variable domain is EAGVVQSPRYKIIEKKQPVAFWCNPISGHNTLYWYLQNLGQGPELLIRYENEEAVDDSQLPKDRFSAERLKGVDSTLKIQPAELGDSAVYLCASSADRQGTKRFFGPGTRLTVL.

The rearrangement uses TRBV15 and TRBJ2-7, with a possible D match to TRBD2 (5 bases). V lost 3 bases, J lost 7 bases, and 13 bases lay in between. CDR3 size: 13 residues. Germline V gene data show CDR1 as LNHNV and CDR2 as YYDKDF (reference sequence). The CDR3 DNA reads as TGTGCCACCAGCAGTACTCCGGACTGGGAGCAGTACTTC. Protein: CATSSTPDWEQYF.

This chain uses TRBV30 with TRBJ2-7; D is unclear. Germline V gene lookup returns CDR1 GTSNPN and CDR2 SVGIG (reference sequence). With 7 bases removed from V and 6 bases from J, the gap between germline ends came to 16 bases. This CDR3 region has 12 residues. The DNA of the CDR3 is TGTGCCTCGGGTCTTTCATTTCGCGAGCAGTACTTC. Its protein product is CASGLSFREQYF.

CDR3 loop: CSVGSVGTDTQYF. The CDR3 DNA follows: TGCAGCGTTGGATCTGTAGGAACAGATACGCAGTATTTT. V is TRBV29-1 and J is TRBJ2-3, with D uncertain. CDR1 SQVTM and CDR2 ANQGSEA come from the germline V gene. Trimming stripped 4 bases from V and 3 bases from J, with 11 bases between. The CDR3 is 13 residues long.

On this clone itself: An end of the junction does not agree with germline; a read error may underlie this. The rearrangement links TRBV7-2 to TRBJ1-3, with D hard to call. Germline V CDR1 and CDR2: SGHTA, FQGNSA. This CDR3 contains 16 residues. CDR3 in amino acids: CASSLAQSSAGTTIYF. CDR3 in DNA: TGTGCCAGCAGCTTAGCACAGAGTTCGGCTGGAACCACCATATATTTT.

The chain couples TRBV10-3 to TRBJ1-6; TRBD1 agrees at 7 bases. Germline lookup yields CDR1 ENHRY and CDR2 SYGVKD. With V trimmed by 6 bases and J by 7 bases, 6 bases remained unmatched. The CDR3 loop spans 14 amino acids. The CDR3 nucleotides read TGTGCCATCAGGCAGGGACAGCAAAATTCACCCCTCCACTTT. It yields the protein CAIRQGQQNSPLHF.

This chain links TRBV5-4 with TRBJ2-3, with no clear D. The ends were cut back, 1 base at V and 5 bases at J, with 2 bases in the middle. Per the germline V gene, CDR1 is SGHNT and CDR2 is YYREEE (reference sequence). This CDR3 comprises 11 residues. The CDR3 nucleotides read TGTGCCAGCAGCTTGAAAGATACGCAGTATTTT. This sequence encodes CASSLKDTQYF.

The CDR3 protein is CASSTEPGHQPQHF. The CDR3 DNA reads as TGTGCCAGCAGCACAGAACCAGGACATCAGCCCCAGCATTTT. This chain joins TRBV9 and TRBJ1-5; D gene uncertain. Germline V CDR1 and CDR2: SGDLS, YYNGEE. The CDR3 spans 14 residues. V was shortened by 4 bases and J by 5 bases, with 13 bases between the two germline ends.

The chain couples TRBV7-2 to TRBJ2-1; unclear D gene. The CDR3 contains 15 residues. The germline V gene has CDR1 SGHTA and CDR2 FQGNSA. V was pared by 5 bases and J by 0 bases, with 11 bases between. The CDR3 reads CASSLSHSSYNEQFF. The CDR3 DNA reads as TGTGCCAGCAGCCTATCACACAGCTCCTACAATGAGCAGTTCTTC.

The chain recombines TRBV6-5 with TRBJ1-4; D ambiguous. This CDR3 is 15 amino acids long. Trimming shortened V by 2 bases and J by 0 bases, and 7 bases separated the two germline ends. In germline, CDR1 is MNHEY, CDR2 SVGAGI. CDR3 sequence: CASSYRGSTNEKLFF. The CDR3 DNA reads as TGTGCCAGCAGTTACCGAGGGTCAACTAATGAAAAACTGTTTTTT.

DNA of the CDR3: TGCAGCGCAAAAGGGGCGGGAAATGAAAAACTGTTTTTT. Protein: CSAKGAGNEKLFF. The chain has TRBV29-1 and TRBJ1-4; perhaps TRBD1 as D (5 bases). V dropped 7 bases and J dropped 5 bases, with 14 bases sitting between them. Germline V gene data show CDR1 as SQVTM and CDR2 as ANQGSEA. This CDR3 has 13 amino acids.

The count of this clone is one. The rearrangement links TRBV10-1 to TRBJ2-2, with D possibly being TRBD2 (6 bases). V was cut by 5 bases and J by 6 bases, with 10 bases left in between. The CDR3 extends over 13 amino acids. Germline V gene sequence: CDR1 WNHNN, CDR2 SYGVQD (reference sequence). The CDR3 reads CASSSTRPGELFF. CDR3 DNA sequence: TGCGCCAGCAGTTCGACTAGGCCCGGGGAGCTGTTTTTT.

This clone was picked up one time. The CDR3 reads CASSLEANLETDTQYF. The DNA of the CDR3 is TGTGCCAGCTCACTTGAAGCGAACCTGGAGACAGATACGCAGTATTTT. The J gene is TRBJ2-3, the V gene TRBV18; D call uncertain. The V gene's germline CDR1 is KGHSH and CDR2 LQKENI. V was trimmed by 4 bases and J by 3 bases, leaving 17 bases between them. This CDR3 comprises 16 residues.

The CDR3 region is CASSLGAVLDNEQFF. CDR3 nucleotides: TGTGCCAGCAGCCTGGGGGCGGTACTCGACAATGAGCAGTTCTTC. V and J are TRBV5-5 and TRBJ2-1; TRBD1 is a possible D gene (6 bases). CDR1 and CDR2 (germline): SGHKS, YYEKEE (reference sequence). Trimming stripped 4 bases from V and 5 bases from J, with 16 bases between. The CDR3 consists of 15 residues.

V usage is TRBV28 and J usage is TRBJ1-5; D gene unclear. The CDR3 has 17 residues. CDR1 is MDHEN, CDR2 SYDVKM, per germline. Trimming took 7 bases from V and 1 from J, leaving 20 bases between them. CDR3 nucleotide sequence: TGTGCCAGCACCAAACGGGCCCTAATTGGGAGCAATCAGCCCCAGCATTTT. Protein product: CASTKRALIGSNQPQHF.

V usage is TRBV7-9 and J usage is TRBJ2-1; TRBD1 matches 9 bases. This CDR3 region has 17 residues. Germline values: CDR1 SEHNR, CDR2 FQNEAQ (reference sequence). After removal of 5 bases from V and 4 bases from J, the junction contained 12 bases not matched to a gene. The DNA for the CDR3 is TGTGCCAGCAGCCCCAGCCCCGGGACAGGGTCATACAATGAGCAGTTCTTC. Translation gives CASSPSPGTGSYNEQFF.

This rearrangement joins TRBV9 to TRBJ1-3; 9 bases match TRBD1. Germline CDR1 reads SGDLS; CDR2 reads YYNGEE. This CDR3 has 15 residues. V lost 7 bases, J lost 2 bases, and 7 bases stayed unmatched. CDR3 region: CASGGTGSPGNTIYF. CDR3 coding DNA: TGTGCCAGCGGGGGGACAGGGTCTCCTGGAAACACCATATATTTT.

The V call is TRBV10-3, the J call TRBJ1-6; the D is unclear. Trimming cost V 11 bases and J 0 bases, with 11 bases left between them. The germline V gene has CDR1 ENHRY and CDR2 SYGVKD. The CDR3 is 14 residues long. DNA for the CDR3: TGTGCCGCGGCCCTGAGCTCCTATAATTCACCCCTCCACTTT. It is translated as CAAALSSYNSPLHF.